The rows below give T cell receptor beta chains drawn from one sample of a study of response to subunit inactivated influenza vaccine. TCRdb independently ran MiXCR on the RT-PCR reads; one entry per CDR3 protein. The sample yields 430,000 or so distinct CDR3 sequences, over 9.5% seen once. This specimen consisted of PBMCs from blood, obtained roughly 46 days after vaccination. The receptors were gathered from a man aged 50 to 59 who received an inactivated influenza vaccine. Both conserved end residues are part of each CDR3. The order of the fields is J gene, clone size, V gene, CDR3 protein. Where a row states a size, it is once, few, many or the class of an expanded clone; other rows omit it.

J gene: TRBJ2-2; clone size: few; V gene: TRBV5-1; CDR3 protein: CASRIGPIENTGELFF
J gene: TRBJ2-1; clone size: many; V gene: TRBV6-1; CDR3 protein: CASSQPGQGYNEQFF
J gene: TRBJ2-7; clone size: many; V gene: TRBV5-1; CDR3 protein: CASSSTSGSYEQYF
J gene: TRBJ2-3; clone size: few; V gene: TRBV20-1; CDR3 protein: CSASGGRSDTQYF
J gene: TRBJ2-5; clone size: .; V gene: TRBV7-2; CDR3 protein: CASSYGQQETQYF
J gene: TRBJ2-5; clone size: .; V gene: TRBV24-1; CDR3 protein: CATSYAETQYF
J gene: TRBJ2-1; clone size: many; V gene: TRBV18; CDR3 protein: CASFKTLAGGLYNEQFF
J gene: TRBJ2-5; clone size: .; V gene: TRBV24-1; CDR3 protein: CATSEAGPETQYF
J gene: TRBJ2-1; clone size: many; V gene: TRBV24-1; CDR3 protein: CATRGSGNYNEQFF
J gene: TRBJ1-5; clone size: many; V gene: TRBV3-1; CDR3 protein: CASSRSRGSNQPQHF
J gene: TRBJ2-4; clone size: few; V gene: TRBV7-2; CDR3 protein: CASSLAAKNIQYF
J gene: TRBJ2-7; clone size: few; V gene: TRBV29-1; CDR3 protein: CSVGSEYEQYF
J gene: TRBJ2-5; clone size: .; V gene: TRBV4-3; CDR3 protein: CASSQDRLYKETQYF
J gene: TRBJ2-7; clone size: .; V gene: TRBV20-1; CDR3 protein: CSARTPGTGPYEQYF
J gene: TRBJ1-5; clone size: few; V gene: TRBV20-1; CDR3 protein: CSARDLVSGLQPQHF
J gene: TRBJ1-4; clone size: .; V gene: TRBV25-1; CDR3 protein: CASQGDRENEKLFF
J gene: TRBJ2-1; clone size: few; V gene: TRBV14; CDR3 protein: CASSQDLISSYNEQFF
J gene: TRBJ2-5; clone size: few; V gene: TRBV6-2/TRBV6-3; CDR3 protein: CASSYLRGQETQYF
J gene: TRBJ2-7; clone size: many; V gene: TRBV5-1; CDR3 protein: CASSYLMGEQYF
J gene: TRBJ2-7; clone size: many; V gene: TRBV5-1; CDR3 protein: CASSLGPGWKYF
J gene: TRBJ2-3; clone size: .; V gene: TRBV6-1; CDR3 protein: CASSEPGGSTDTQYF
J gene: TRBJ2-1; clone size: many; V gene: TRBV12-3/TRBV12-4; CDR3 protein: CASSLQGELNEQFF
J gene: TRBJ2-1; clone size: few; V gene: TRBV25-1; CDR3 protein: CASSEASGGLNEQFF
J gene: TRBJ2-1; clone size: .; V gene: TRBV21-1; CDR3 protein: CASSPTSTGCDGNLYNEQFF
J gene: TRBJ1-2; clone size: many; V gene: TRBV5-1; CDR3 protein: CASSSDDYGYTF
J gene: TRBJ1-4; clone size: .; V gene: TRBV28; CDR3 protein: CASSLFRPGLNEKLFF
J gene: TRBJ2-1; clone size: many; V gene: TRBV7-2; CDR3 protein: CASSSTRERGQFF
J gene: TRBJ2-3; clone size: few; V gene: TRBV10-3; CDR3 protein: CAIRGTRVEDTQYF
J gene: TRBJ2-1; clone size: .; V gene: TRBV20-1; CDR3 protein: CSASEGGRSYNEQFF
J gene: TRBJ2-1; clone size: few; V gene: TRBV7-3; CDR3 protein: CASSLGGGTLYNEQFF